What follows are 5 T cell receptor beta chains derived from one specimen sequenced in a study of shared clonotypes between healthy human individuals. Assay: immunoSEQ multiplex PCR; the TCRdb copy retains only in-frame clones and omits some. The sample has 500,000 or so clones, approximately 95% seen once. The sample consisted of naive CD4+ T cells sorted from blood. The subset was: CD45RA+ positively selected. The receptor source for this set is a woman in her thirties in good health.

The chain uses TRBV28 and TRBJ2-5; D is perhaps TRBD2 (5 bases). V shed 6 bases and J shed 2 bases, with 19 bases lying between them. Germline V gene data show CDR1 as MDHEN and CDR2 as SYDVKM. The CDR3 runs 16 residues. CDR3 in amino acids: CASRPPGVTAQETQYF. CDR3 in DNA: TGTGCCAGCAGACCGCCCGGGGTGACGGCTCAAGAGACCCAGTACTTC.

On this clone itself: Within the sample, other DNA sequences also encode this same CDR3. The chain couples TRBV15 to TRBJ1-3; D gene ambiguous. Germline values: CDR1 LNHNV, CDR2 YYDKDF (reference sequence). V was pared by 0 bases and J by 7 bases, with 10 bases between. This CDR3 is 14 amino acids long. In nucleotides, the CDR3 is TGTGCCACCAGCAGAGATCTCAGTGGGAACACCATATATTTT. This gives the protein CATSRDLSGNTIYF.

V usage is TRBV2 and J usage is TRBJ2-7, with D possibly called TRBD1 or TRBD2 (5 bases each). CDR1 and CDR2 (germline): SNHLY, FYNNEI. V was pared by 5 bases and J by 12 bases, with 17 bases between. The CDR3 has 12 residues. The CDR3 bases are TGTGCCAGCAGTAGTACAGGTCCGGCGGGGTACTTC. This gives the protein CASSSTGPAGYF.

The chain links TRBV5-1 to TRBJ2-1, with 8 bases identical to TRBD2. The CDR3 consists of 17 residues. Germline trimming cut 0 bases from V and 8 bases from J; bases unmatched to any gene: 13. The germline V gene encodes CDR1 SGHRS and CDR2 YFSETQ. This chain's CDR3 is CASSLAGLGTGRDEQFF. DNA of the CDR3: TGCGCCAGCAGCTTGGCGGGACTAGGAACGGGAAGGGATGAGCAGTTCTTC.

The chain recombines TRBV7-6 with TRBJ2-2; TRBD1 matches at 7 bases. The CDR3 has 16 residues. Germline CDR1 and CDR2: SGHVS and FNYEAQ. With V trimmed by 5 bases and J by 3 bases, 9 bases remained unmatched. CDR3 bases: TGTGCCAGCAGCCCAAGAACAGGGGTATACACCGGGGAGCTGTTTTTT. Translated: CASSPRTGVYTGELFF.